This T cell receptor (beta chain) was obtained from a study of tumor and adjacent non-tumor tissue in lung cancer listed by TCRdb under 2018. About the investigation overall: The cohort included 12 adenocarcinoma, 2 squamous cell carcinoma and 1 small cell lung cancer patients. The study compared bulk TCRbeta repertoires from lung tumor tissue and matched distant non-tumor lung tissue of roughly 14 lung cancer patients. Sequencing generated a total of roughly 130 million productive TCRbeta reads, averaging approximately 3.8 million reads per sample. For each patient, one tumor sample and one normal lung sample were taken, giving some 33 paired specimens that underwent TCRbeta CDR3 sequencing. Ages among the approximately 15 patients ranged from about 30 to 85 years, there were roughly ten men and 5 women, and disease was at TNM stage I to III. Broader findings and caveats from the paper: Neither the sequencing platform nor unique molecular identifiers are named or mentioned anywhere in the methods. Only about 15 patients were in the cohort, and the authors stated that larger samples and more detailed clinical data are needed. A significantly larger cumulative share of the repertoire was made up by the top 100 clones in normal lung than in tumor tissue. Significantly higher TCR diversity (inverse Simpson) was observed in tumor tissue than in normal lung tissue (around 450 vs 150, P = 0.0075, Mann-Whitney U test). Significantly higher TCR diversity was found in younger patients, and higher tumor TCR diversity was associated with shorter overall and disease-free survival. Peripheral blood was not sequenced, so blood TCRbeta repertoires were not examined in the lung cancer patients of the study.

Bulk unsorted tissue served as the source for RNA extraction, and RNA quality was assessed using a NanoDrop ND-1000 and an Agilent 2100. The donors were newly diagnosed lung cancer patients admitted for thoracic surgery in China from August to November 2014 who had not received prior chemotherapy. Patients with previous radiotherapy or chemotherapy, or with another concurrent cancer, were excluded from the study. Surgical tissue pieces of roughly 1-2.2 cm3 were preserved in RNAlater solution and stored at -80 °C until use. On this clonotype: Its antigen remains undetermined. Its ends do not fully match the called genes, so a read error is possible.

To prepare the library, multiplex PCR was applied. The sample was run on an Illumina HiSeq 2500. Following protocols modified from ARM-PCR, the researchers constructed TCRbeta libraries through three rounds of nested PCR with primers (Table S4). PCR products of 200-500 bp were gel-excised and purified with the QIAquick gel extraction kit before sequencing. The source study handled its data this way. Trimmomatic was used to clean the reads, FLASH was used to merge the reads into complete CDR3 sequences, and MiTCR was used to assign the reads to V(D)J germline segments. VDJtools was used to compute clonal diversity as the inverse Simpson's index. A read counted as productive if the sequence was in-frame and lacked a premature stop codon. TCRdb reanalyzed the raw reads on its own, using fastp at Q25 for trimming and MiXCR for clone calling, and kept in-frame beta chains. CDR3 protein sequences are deduplicated, and each keeps its most common genes and DNA. The V and J calls shown here were made by TCRdb, not taken from the authors' results. The sample contains about 78,000 distinct CDR3 sequences, 65% to 90% of them found a single time. 13% of the sample belongs to the ten largest clones.

The germline V gene gives CDR1 as MGHRA and CDR2 as YSYEKL. The CDR3, cysteine through phenylalanine, is 16 amino acids long. The DNA shown is the 48-base CDR3, in frame from base 1. The clonotype comes from a woman between 45 and 65 years old with non-small cell lung cancer. The sequenced sample consisted of lung tumor tissue. The receptor chain draws on TRBV4-1 and TRBJ1-5; no D gene is confidently identified. In nucleotide form, the sequence is TGCGCCCGCAGCACCCAGACTCGTTTCAGCAATCAGCCCCAGCATTTT. This encodes CARSTQTRFSNQPQHF.